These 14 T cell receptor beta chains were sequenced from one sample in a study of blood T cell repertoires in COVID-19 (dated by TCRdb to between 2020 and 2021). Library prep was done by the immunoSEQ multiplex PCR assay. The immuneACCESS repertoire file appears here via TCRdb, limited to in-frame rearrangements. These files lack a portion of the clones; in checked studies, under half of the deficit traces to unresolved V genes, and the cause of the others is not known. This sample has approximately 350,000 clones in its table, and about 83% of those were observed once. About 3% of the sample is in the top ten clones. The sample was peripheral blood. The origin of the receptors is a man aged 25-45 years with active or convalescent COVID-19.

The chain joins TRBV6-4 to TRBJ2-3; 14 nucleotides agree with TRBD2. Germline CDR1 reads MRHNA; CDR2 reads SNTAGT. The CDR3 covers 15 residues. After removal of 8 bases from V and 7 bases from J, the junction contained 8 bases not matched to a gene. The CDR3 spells CASSLGLAGVNTQYF. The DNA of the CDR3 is TGTGCCAGCTCCCTGGGACTAGCGGGAGTAAATACGCAGTATTTT.

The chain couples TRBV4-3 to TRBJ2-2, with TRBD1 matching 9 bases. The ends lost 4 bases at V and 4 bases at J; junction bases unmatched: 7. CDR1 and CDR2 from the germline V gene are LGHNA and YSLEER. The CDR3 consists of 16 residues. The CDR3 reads CASSRLLQGATGELFF. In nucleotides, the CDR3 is TGCGCCAGCAGCCGCCTCTTACAGGGGGCCACCGGGGAGCTGTTTTTT.

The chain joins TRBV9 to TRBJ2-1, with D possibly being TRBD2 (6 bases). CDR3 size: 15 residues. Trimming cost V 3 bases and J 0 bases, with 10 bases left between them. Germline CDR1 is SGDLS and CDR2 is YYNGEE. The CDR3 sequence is CASSDRLGSYNEQFF. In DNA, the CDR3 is TGTGCCAGCAGCGACCGACTAGGCTCCTACAATGAGCAGTTCTTC. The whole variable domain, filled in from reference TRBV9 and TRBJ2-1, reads DSGVTQTPKHLITATGQRVTLRCSPRSGDLSVYWYQQSLDQGLQFLIQYYNGEERAKGNILERFSAQQFPDLHSELNLSSLELGDSALYFCASSDRLGSYNEQFFGPGTRLTVL.

CDR3 bases: TGCAGCGGCACGAGAACAGGGATGAACACTGAAGCTTTCTTT. It translates to CSGTRTGMNTEAFF. The chain combines TRBV29-1 with TRBJ1-1; perhaps TRBD1 as D (6 bases). Germline CDR1 reads SQVTM; CDR2 reads ANQGSEA. This CDR3 has 14 residues. Deletions cut 7 bases from V and 0 bases from J, with 15 bases between.

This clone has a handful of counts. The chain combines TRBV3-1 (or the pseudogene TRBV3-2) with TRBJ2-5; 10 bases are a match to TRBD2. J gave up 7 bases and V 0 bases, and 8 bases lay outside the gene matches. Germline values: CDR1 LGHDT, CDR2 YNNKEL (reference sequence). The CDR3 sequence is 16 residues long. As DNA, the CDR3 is TGTGCCAGCAGCCAAGATTCCGCTAGCGGGAGAGGGACCCAGTACTTC. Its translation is CASSQDSASGRGTQYF.

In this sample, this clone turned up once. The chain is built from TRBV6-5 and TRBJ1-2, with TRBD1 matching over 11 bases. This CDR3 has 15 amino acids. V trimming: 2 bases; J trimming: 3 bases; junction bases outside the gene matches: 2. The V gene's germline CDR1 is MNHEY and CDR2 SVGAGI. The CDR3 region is CASSYGTGGDYGYTF. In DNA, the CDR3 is TGTGCCAGCAGTTACGGGACAGGGGGTGACTATGGCTACACCTTC.

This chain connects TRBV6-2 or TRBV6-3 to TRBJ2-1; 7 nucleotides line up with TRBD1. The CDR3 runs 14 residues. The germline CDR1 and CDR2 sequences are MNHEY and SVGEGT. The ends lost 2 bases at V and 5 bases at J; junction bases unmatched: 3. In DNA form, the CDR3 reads TGTGCCAGCAGTTACCAGGGGGAACACAATGAGCAGTTCTTC. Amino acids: CASSYQGEHNEQFF.

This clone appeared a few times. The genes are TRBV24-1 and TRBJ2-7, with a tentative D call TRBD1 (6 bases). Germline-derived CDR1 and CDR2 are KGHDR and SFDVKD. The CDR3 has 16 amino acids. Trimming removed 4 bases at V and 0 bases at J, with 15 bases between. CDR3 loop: CATSDPRDKSSYEQYF. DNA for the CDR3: TGTGCCACCAGTGACCCCCGGGACAAGAGCTCCTACGAGCAGTACTTC.

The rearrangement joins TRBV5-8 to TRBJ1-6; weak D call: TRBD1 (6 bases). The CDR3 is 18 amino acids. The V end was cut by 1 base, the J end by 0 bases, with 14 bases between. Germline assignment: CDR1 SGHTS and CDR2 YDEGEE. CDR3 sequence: CASSLQFGRGSYNSPLHF. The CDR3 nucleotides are TGTGCCAGCAGCTTGCAGTTTGGCAGGGGCTCCTATAATTCACCCCTCCACTTT.

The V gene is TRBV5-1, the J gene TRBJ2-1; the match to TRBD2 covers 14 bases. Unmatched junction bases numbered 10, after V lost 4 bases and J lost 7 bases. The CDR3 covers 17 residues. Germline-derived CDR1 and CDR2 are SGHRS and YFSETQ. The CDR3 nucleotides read TGCGCCAGCAGCGGCCGAAGGACTAGCGGGGGGAGGAATGAGCAGTTCTTC. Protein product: CASSGRRTSGGRNEQFF.

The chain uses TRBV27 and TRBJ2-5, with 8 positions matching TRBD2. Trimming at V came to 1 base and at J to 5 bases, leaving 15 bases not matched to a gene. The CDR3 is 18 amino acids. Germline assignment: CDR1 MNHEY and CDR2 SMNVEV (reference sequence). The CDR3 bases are TGTGCCAGCAGTTTATTCGTCCCGGGATTAGCGGGATGGGAGACCCAGTACTTC. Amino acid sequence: CASSLFVPGLAGWETQYF.

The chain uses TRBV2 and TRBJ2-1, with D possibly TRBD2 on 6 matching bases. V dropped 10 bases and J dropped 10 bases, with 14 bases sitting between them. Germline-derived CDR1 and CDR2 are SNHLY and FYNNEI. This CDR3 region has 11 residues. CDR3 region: CAKNRAGEQFF. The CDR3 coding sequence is TGTGCCAAGAACCGCGCGGGAGAGCAGTTCTTC.

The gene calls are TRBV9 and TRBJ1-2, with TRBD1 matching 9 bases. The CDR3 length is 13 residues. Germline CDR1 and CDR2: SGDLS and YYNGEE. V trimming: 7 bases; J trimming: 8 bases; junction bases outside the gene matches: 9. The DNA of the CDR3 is TGTGCCAGCGGGGGACAGGGAAGGGAGGGCTACACCTTC. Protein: CASGGQGREGYTF.

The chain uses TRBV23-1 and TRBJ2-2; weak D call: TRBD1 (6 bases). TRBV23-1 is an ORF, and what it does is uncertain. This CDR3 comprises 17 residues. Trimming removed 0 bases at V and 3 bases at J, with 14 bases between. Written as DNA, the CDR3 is TGCGCCAGCAGTCAATCGGGAGACAGGTTTTACACCGGGGAGCTGTTTTTT. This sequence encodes CASSQSGDRFYTGELFF.